A selection of T cell receptor beta chains follows, all from one sample in a study of cytomegalovirus exposure and HLA in healthy donors. The assay was immunoSEQ multiplex PCR, and TCRdb's table has in-frame clones only and misses some. The sample contains more than 85,000 clones, around 70% of which appear only once. The specimen sequenced was PBMCs. These receptors originate from a woman in her seventies in good health and CMV-seropositive. The CDR3 runs from the conserved cysteine through the conserved F or W. A D gene is named only where the DNA matches it firmly. Size is omitted from some rows. Given values are once, few, many or a class for expanded clones.

TRBJ1-4,14,-,TRBV2,TRBD1,CASRARDSNEKLFF,TGTGCCAGCAGAGCCCGGGACAGTAATGAAAAACTGTTTTTT
TRBJ1-2,13,-,TRBV14,-,CASSQGQTYGYTF,TGTGCCAGCAGCCAGGGGCAGACTTATGGCTACACCTTC
TRBJ2-7,13,once,TRBV25-1,TRBD1,CASRMTGVGEQYF,TGTGCCAGCAGGATGACAGGGGTAGGCGAGCAGTACTTC
TRBJ2-7,16,-,TRBV7-6,TRBD1,CASSLVGGQGAYEQYF,TGTGCCAGCAGCTTAGTAGGTGGACAGGGGGCCTACGAGCAGTACTTC
TRBJ1-6,13,-,TRBV27,-,CASSLEYNSPLHF,TGTGCCAGCAGTTTAGAGTATAATTCACCCCTCCACTTT
TRBJ2-1,11,few,TRBV6-5,-,CASSLRDKQFF,TGTGCCAGCAGTTTGAGGGACAAGCAGTTCTTC
TRBJ1-5,14,-,TRBV6-1,-,CASREWNGNQPQHF,TGTGCCAGCAGGGAGTGGAATGGCAATCAGCCCCAGCATTTT
TRBJ2-3,14,once,TRBV29-1,TRBD1,CSVRDRGRTDTQYF,TGCAGCGTTCGGGACAGGGGCCGGACAGATACGCAGTATTTT
TRBJ2-2,15,-,TRBV6-1,-,CASSEQQFNTGELFF,TGTGCCAGCAGTGAACAACAGTTCAACACCGGGGAGCTGTTTTTT
TRBJ2-7,13,few,TRBV7-6,-,CASSDGQSYEQYF,TGTGCCAGCAGCGACGGACAGTCCTACGAGCAGTACTTC
TRBJ2-1,15,-,TRBV27,-,CASSLSLSSYNEQFF,TGTGCCAGCAGTTTATCCTTGAGCTCCTACAATGAGCAGTTCTTC
TRBJ2-7,14,-,TRBV10-2,TRBD1,CASKLTGETYEQYF,TGCGCCAGCAAACTGACAGGGGAGACCTACGAGCAGTACTTC
TRBJ2-3,19,-,TRBV19,TRBD2,CASSIDLLAGGQGSEKQYF,TGTGCCAGTAGTATAGACCTACTAGCGGGGGGACAAGGGTCGGAGAAGCAGTATTTT
TRBJ2-2,17,-,TRBV4-2,TRBD2,CASSQAEAAGGTGELFF,TGTGCCAGCAGCCAAGCCGAAGCAGCGGGGGGAACCGGGGAGCTGTTTTTT
TRBJ1-2,12,-,TRBV25-1,-,CASEVGTGGYTF,TGTGCCAGTGAGGTGGGTACCGGTGGCTACACCTTC
TRBJ1-1,12,-,TRBV5-6,TRBD1,CASSHGTVEAFF,TGTGCCAGCAGCCACGGGACAGTTGAAGCTTTCTTT
TRBJ2-7,13,-,TRBV21-1,-,CASSMGGRYEQYF,TGTGCCAGCAGCATGGGGGGGCGATACGAGCAGTACTTC
TRBJ2-1,17,-,TRBV7-2,TRBD2,CASSRGLAGGFHNEQFF,TGTGCCAGCAGCCGAGGACTAGCGGGGGGGTTTCACAATGAGCAGTTCTTC
TRBJ2-7,15,-,TRBV6-5,TRBD1,CASSPGTGISYEQYF,TGTGCCAGCAGTCCTGGGACAGGCATATCCTACGAGCAGTACTTC
TRBJ2-1,16,-,TRBV29-1,TRBD2,CSVERWISGGNNEQFF,TGCAGCGTTGAAAGGTGGATTAGCGGGGGGAACAATGAGCAGTTCTTC
TRBJ1-2,15,-,TRBV5-6,TRBD1,CASSLSDREYYGYTF,TGTGCCAGCAGCTTGTCTGACAGGGAATACTATGGCTACACCTTC
TRBJ1-1,13,-,TRBV18,TRBD1,CASSPTRDSEAFF,TGTGCCAGCTCACCAACGAGGGACAGTGAAGCTTTCTTT
TRBJ1-1,14,-,TRBV6-5,TRBD1,CASSYGAGGTEAFF,TGTGCCAGCAGTTACGGGGCAGGGGGCACTGAAGCTTTCTTT
TRBJ2-1,11,-,TRBV20-1,-,CSASGPVEQFF,TGCAGTGCTAGTGGGCCGGTTGAGCAGTTCTTC
TRBJ1-2,14,few,TRBV30,TRBD1,CAWTGTAINYGYTF,TGTGCCTGGACCGGGACAGCTATTAACTATGGCTACACCTTC
TRBJ2-7,13,-,TRBV6-5,-,CAVQHDSSYEQYF,TGTGCCGTACAACATGACAGCTCCTACGAGCAGTACTTC
TRBJ1-3,14,few,TRBV10-3,TRBD1,CAISEQGAGNTIYF,TGTGCCATCAGTGAACAGGGGGCTGGAAACACCATATATTTT
TRBJ1-1,15,-,TRBV9,-,CASSVAGTPNTEAFF,TGTGCCAGCAGCGTAGCCGGGACACCGAACACTGAAGCTTTCTTT
TRBJ2-1,15,-,TRBV7-2,-,CASSLSGLRSNEQFF,TGTGCCAGCAGCTTAAGCGGCCTAAGGAGCAATGAGCAGTTCTTC
TRBJ1-4,14,-,TRBV19,-,CASSGRARNEKLFF,TGTGCCAGTAGCGGCAGGGCCCGCAATGAAAAACTGTTTTTT